This T cell receptor beta chain emerged from a study of blood T cell repertoires in COVID-19. Study overall: Spain, Italy and the United States supplied samples that represented acute and convalescent COVID-19.

Clinical history reported by participants formed the basis on which cohorts were assigned. Two negative PCRs, clearance, or symptom resolution were required of recovered Cohort 3 donors. In the original analysis: Amplification from reference gene primers served as the basis for estimated nucleated cell counts. Sequenced by immunoSEQ multiplex PCR; TCRdb stores in-frame clones only, minus some. That table gives V, J and clone size, and the DNA gave D and trimming. The sample has roughly 330,000 clones; about 90% are singletons. The sample taken for sequencing was PBMCs or T cells enriched from blood (not recorded which). The TCR originated in a woman in her 30s who had recovered from COVID-19.

The chain's CDR3 is CAISEGRDGNTEAFF. The CDR3 DNA reads TGTGCCATCAGTGAGGGGCGGGACGGCAACACTGAAGCTTTCTTT. The chain carries TRBV10-3 and TRBJ1-1; tentatively, D is TRBD1 (5 bases). The CDR3 runs 15 residues. V was clipped by 2 bases and J by 2 bases, with 12 bases between them. Germline CDR1 and CDR2: ENHRY and SYGVKD.